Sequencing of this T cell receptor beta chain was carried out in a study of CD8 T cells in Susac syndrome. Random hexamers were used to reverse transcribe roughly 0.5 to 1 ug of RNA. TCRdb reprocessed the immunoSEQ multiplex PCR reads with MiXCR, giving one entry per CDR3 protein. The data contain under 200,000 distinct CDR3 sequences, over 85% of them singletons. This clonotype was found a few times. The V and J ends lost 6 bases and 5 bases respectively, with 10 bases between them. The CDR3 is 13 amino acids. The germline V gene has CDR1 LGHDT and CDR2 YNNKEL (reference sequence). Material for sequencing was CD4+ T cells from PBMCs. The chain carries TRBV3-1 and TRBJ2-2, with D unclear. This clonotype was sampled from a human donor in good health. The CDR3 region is CASSPSRTGELFF. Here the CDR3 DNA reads TGTGCCAGCAGTCCCTCGAGGACCGGGGAGCTGTTTTTT.